Each of the 12 T cell receptor beta chains below was sequenced from the same sample in a study of molecular identifiers for immune sequencing clone quantification. TCRdb called the PCR reads again in MiXCR, with one record for every CDR3 protein. The sample carries 460,000 or so distinct CDR3 sequences, 20% to 25% recorded once. Input material: naive CD8+ T cells from blood, with Jurkat cell RNA spiked in. Subset defined: FACS-sorted CD8+CD4-CCR7+CD45RA+ naive T cells. All receptors come from a human donor in good health. Some libraries in this study had Jurkat cell RNA spiked in.

The chain employs TRBV7-8 and TRBJ1-6, with D possibly being TRBD1 (6 bases). Trimming removed 1 base at V and 3 bases at J, with 16 bases between. Germline V gene sequence: CDR1 SGHVS, CDR2 FQNEAQ. This CDR3 comprises 18 residues. The CDR3 DNA is TGTGCCAGCAGCTTAGAGTCATTTTGGGGGCTCTATAATTCACCCCTCCACTTT. Amino acid sequence: CASSLESFWGLYNSPLHF.

In this sample, this clonotype turned up many times. The V call is TRBV19, the J call TRBJ2-7; 14 nucleotides line up with TRBD2. There are 15 residues in the CDR3. Germline V lookup: CDR1 LNHDA, CDR2 SQIVND (reference sequence). V was pared by 7 bases and J by 9 bases, with 11 bases of the junction left unmatched. The CDR3 protein is CASNDGTSGSWGQYF. The CDR3 DNA reads TGTGCCAGTAACGACGGGACTAGCGGGAGTTGGGGGCAGTACTTC.

This clonotype was counted between two and nine times. The chain uses TRBV5-6 and TRBJ1-4; possibly TRBD1 for D (5 bases). CDR3 length: 17 amino acids. With 3 bases removed from V and 4 bases from J, the gap between germline ends came to 19 bases. CDR1 and CDR2 (germline): SGHDT, YYEEEE. The DNA of the CDR3 is TGTGCCAGCAGCTCGGGGACCGTCGAGTATTTTAATGAAAAACTGTTTTTT. Translated, it gives CASSSGTVEYFNEKLFF.

This clonotype was recorded at least ten times. The chain uses TRBV28 and TRBJ2-7; 11 positions match TRBD2. V gave up 3 bases and J gave up 5 bases; unmatched junction bases: 9. This CDR3 is 16 amino acids long. Germline V gives CDR1 MDHEN, CDR2 SYDVKM. The CDR3 is CASSLIAGGLGDEQYF. DNA of the CDR3: TGTGCCAGCAGTTTGATAGCGGGGGGGTTAGGCGACGAGCAGTACTTC.

The chain joins TRBV12-3 or TRBV12-4 to TRBJ2-5, with 9 nucleotides matching TRBD2. The CDR3 contains 14 residues. Losses at the gene ends were 5 bases for V and 3 bases for J; bases not matched to a gene: 4. This CDR3 reads CASSTRLAEETQYF. DNA of the CDR3: TGTGCCAGCAGTACCAGACTAGCGGAAGAGACCCAGTACTTC.

Note on this clonotype: A much larger clone differs by one base, so this may be a read error. The chain uses TRBV5-4 and TRBJ2-5; TRBD1 is a possible D gene (5 bases). The CDR3 spans 14 residues. The germline V gene encodes CDR1 SGHNT and CDR2 YYREEE (reference sequence). In nucleotides, the CDR3 is TGTGCCAGCAGCCCATGGCAGGGCCAAGAGACCCAGCACTTC. This encodes CASSPWQGQETQHF.

Many counts were recorded for this clonotype. The V and J genes are TRBV4-3 and TRBJ1-3; D might be TRBD1 (6 bases). The V and J ends lost 0 bases and 0 bases respectively, with 12 bases between them. The CDR3 length is 17 residues. The germline V gene has CDR1 LGHNA and CDR2 YSLEER. The CDR3 region has the DNA TGCGCCAGCAGCCAAGATAGGGCGGACAGCTCTGGAAACACCATATATTTT. Residues: CASSQDRADSSGNTIYF.

This clonotype was counted many times. The chain employs TRBV20-1 and TRBJ2-5; D may be TRBD2 (5 bases). Germline V gene data show CDR1 as DFQATT and CDR2 as SNEGSKA (reference sequence). CDR3 length: 14 residues. V was cut by 7 bases and J by 1 base, with 16 bases left in between. The CDR3, as DNA: TGCAGTGTTCATCAATCGGGATCCCAAGAGACCCAGTACTTC. It translates to CSVHQSGSQETQYF.

The chain couples TRBV4-1 to TRBJ1-3; weak D call: TRBD1 (6 bases). This CDR3 region has 16 residues. Germline V gene sequence: CDR1 MGHRA, CDR2 YSYEKL. V lost 1 base to trimming and J lost 4 bases, with 14 bases between them. In DNA form, the CDR3 reads TGCGCCAGCAGCCAAGTACCAGGGGCCGGAGGAAACACCATATATTTT. Translated: CASSQVPGAGGNTIYF.

The V call is TRBV15, the J call TRBJ2-5; D perhaps matches TRBD1 (5 bases). The CDR3 contains 16 residues. CDR1 is LNHNV and CDR2 is YYDKDF in the germline V gene (reference sequence). Trimming took 0 bases from V and 5 from J, leaving 16 bases between them. DNA for the CDR3: TGTGCCACCAGCAGAGATGGCGGACATATACAGGAGACCCAGTACTTC. Translating it yields CATSRDGGHIQETQYF.

Many counts were recorded for this clonotype. The genes are TRBV6-5 and TRBJ1-1, with D unresolved. With 2 bases removed from V and 1 base from J, the gap between germline ends came to 8 bases. This CDR3 is built from 14 residues. Germline V lookup: CDR1 MNHEY, CDR2 SVGAGI. The CDR3: CASSYTDGNTEAFF. The DNA of the CDR3 is TGTGCCAGCAGTTACACAGACGGGAACACTGAAGCTTTCTTT.

The rearrangement links TRBV11-2 to TRBJ2-7; D uncertain. Germline lookup yields CDR1 SGHAT and CDR2 FQNNGV. CDR3 length: 14 residues. Trimming stripped 5 bases from V and 3 bases from J, with 14 bases between. CDR3 region: CASSPTASGYEQYF. CDR3 in DNA: TGTGCCAGCAGCCCCACCGCTAGTGGCTACGAGCAGTACTTC.